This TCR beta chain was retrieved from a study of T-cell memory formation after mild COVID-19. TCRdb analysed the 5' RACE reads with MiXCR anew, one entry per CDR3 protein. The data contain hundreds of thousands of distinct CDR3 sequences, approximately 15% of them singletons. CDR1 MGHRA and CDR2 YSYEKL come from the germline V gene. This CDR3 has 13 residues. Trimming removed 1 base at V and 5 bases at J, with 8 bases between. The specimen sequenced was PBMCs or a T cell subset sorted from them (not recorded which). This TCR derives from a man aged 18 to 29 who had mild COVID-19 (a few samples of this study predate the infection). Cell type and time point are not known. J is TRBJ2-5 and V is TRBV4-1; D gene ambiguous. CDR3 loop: CASSQGTWETQYF. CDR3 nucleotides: TGCGCCAGCAGCCAAGGGACCTGGGAGACCCAGTACTTC.